This T cell receptor beta chain originates from a study of T cells in Graves' hyperthyroidism and ophthalmopathy. Overall study findings and caveats: Among thyroid clonotypes expanded above 0.001, most also appeared in blood.

Lactation, pregnancy, other autoimmune disease or uncontrolled infection excluded patients. The PBMCs studied were ones that came from roughly 9.4 ml fresh peripheral blood. Authors of the study amplified TCR beta CDR3 regions from RNA transcripts. RT-PCR in the first round (using the HTBI primer set) targeted the TCR CDR3. TCRdb processed the multiplex PCR reads anew with MiXCR; each CDR3 protein has one entry. The data show under 800,000 distinct CDR3 sequences, 14% seen once. In this sample, this clonotype turned up many times. The antigen is not known. Material: blood. This TCR derives from a woman aged 18-30 years with Graves' hyperthyroidism.

CDR3: CASSLGQGAVEAFF. Here the CDR3 DNA reads TGTGCCAGCAGCTTAGGCCAGGGGGCAGTTGAAGCTTTCTTT. This chain links TRBV7-9 with TRBJ1-1; TRBD1 matches at 8 bases. Germline V gives CDR1 SEHNR, CDR2 FQNEAQ (reference sequence). The CDR3 totals 14 residues. The J segment lost 7 bases and the V segment lost 1 base, leaving 5 bases of the junction unmatched.